The clone carrying this TCR beta chain was found many times. What it binds is unknown. This CDR3 is 13 amino acids long. The ends were cut back, 1 base at V and 6 bases at J, with 9 bases in the middle. Germline CDR1 and CDR2: MGHRA and YSYEKL. Amplified regions were TCR beta CDR3 sequences from RNA transcripts. HTBI primers were used for first-round RT-PCR of the TCR CDR3. TCRdb re-called the multiplex PCR reads through MiXCR, storing one row per CDR3 protein. Found here are about 250,000 distinct CDR3 sequences, 24% of them singletons; the top ten hold under 40%. The data are from a study of T cells in Graves' hyperthyroidism and ophthalmopathy. General study results and limits: A model of 13 V-J pairs discriminated ophthalmopathy from stable hyperthyroidism.

This receptor was identified in a woman aged 40 to 49 with Graves' ophthalmopathy. The chain recombines TRBV4-1 with TRBJ1-2; D gene uncertain. The sequenced sample was blood. Here the CDR3 DNA reads TGCGCCAGCAGCCAAGGTCAGTTCCATGGCTACACCTTC. Amino acid sequence: CASSQGQFHGYTF.